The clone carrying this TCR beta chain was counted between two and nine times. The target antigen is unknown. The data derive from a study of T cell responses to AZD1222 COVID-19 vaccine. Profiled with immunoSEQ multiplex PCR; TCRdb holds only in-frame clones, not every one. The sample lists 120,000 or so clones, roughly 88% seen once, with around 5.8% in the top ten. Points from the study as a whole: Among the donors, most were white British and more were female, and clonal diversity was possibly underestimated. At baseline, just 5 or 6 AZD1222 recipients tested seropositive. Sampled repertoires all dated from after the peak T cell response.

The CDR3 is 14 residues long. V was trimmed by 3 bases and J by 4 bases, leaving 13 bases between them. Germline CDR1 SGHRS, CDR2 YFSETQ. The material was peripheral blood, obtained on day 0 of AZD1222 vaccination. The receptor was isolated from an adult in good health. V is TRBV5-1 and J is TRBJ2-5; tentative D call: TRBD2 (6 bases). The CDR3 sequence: CASSWGDLSETQYF. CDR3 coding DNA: TGCGCCAGCAGCTGGGGGGACCTCTCAGAGACCCAGTACTTC.